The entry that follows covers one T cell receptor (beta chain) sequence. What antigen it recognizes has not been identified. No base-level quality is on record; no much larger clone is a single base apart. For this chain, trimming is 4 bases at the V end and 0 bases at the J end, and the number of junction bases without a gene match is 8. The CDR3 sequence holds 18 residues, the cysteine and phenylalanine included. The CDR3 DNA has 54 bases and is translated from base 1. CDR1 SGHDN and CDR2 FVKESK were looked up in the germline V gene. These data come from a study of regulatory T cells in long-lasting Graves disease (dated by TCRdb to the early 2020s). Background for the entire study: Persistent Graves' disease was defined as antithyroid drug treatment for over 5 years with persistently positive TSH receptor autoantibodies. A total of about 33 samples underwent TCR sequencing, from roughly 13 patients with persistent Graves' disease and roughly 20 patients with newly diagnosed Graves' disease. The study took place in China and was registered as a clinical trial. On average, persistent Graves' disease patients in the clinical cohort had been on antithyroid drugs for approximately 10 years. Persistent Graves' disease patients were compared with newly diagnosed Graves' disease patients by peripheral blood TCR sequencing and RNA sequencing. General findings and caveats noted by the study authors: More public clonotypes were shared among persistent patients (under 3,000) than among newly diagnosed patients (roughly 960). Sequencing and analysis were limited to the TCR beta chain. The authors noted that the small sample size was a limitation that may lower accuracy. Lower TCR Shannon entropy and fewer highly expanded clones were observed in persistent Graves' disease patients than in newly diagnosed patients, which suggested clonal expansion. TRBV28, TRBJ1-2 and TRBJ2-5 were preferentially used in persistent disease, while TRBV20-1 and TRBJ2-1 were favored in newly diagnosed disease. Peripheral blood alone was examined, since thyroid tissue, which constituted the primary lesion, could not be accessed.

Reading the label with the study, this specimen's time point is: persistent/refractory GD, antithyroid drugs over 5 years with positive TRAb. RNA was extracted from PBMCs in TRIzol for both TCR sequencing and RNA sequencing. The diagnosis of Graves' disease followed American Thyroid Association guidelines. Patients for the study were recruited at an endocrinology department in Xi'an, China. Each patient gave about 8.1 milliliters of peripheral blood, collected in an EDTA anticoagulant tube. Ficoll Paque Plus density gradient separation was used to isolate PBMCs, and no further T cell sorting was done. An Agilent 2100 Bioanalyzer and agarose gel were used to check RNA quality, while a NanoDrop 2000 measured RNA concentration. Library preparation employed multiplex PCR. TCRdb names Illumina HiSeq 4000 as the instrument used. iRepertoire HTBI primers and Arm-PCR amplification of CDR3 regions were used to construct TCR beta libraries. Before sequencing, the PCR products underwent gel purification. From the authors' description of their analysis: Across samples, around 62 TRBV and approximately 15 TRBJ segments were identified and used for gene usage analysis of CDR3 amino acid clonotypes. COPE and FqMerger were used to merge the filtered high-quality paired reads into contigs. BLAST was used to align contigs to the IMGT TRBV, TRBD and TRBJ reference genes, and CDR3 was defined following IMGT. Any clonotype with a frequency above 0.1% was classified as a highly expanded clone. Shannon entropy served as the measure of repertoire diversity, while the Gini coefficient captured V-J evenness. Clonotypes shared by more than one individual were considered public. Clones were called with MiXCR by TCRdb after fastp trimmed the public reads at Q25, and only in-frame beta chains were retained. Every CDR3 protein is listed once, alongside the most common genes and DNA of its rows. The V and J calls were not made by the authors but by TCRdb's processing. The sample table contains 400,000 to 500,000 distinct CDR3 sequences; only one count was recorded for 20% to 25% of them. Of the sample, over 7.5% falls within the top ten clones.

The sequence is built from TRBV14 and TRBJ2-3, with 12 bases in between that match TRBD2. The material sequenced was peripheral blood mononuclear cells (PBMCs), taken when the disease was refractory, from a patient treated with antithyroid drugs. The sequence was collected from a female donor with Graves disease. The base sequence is TGTGCCAGCAGCCGCAGACTAGCGGGAGTCACTAGCACAGATACGCAGTATTTT. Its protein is CASSRRLAGVTSTDTQYF.